These 8 T cell receptor beta chains were all obtained from the same sample, sequenced in a study of T cells after yellow fever vaccination. TCRdb itself ran the 5' RACE reads through MiXCR, one entry per CDR3 protein. The sample lists about 200,000 distinct CDR3 sequences, approximately 3.3% occurring once. Sequenced material: CD4+ T cells sorted from PBMCs, taken 10 days after the yellow fever booster vaccination. The receptors were gathered from a man between 18 and 35 years old who received the YFV17D yellow fever vaccine.

The chain carries TRBV18 and TRBJ1-1; unclear D gene. The V gene lost 3 bases and the J gene lost 0 bases, with 8 bases spanning the gap. This CDR3 is built from 14 residues. Germline V gene sequence: CDR1 KGHSH, CDR2 LQKENI. The CDR3 loop reads CASSPRLLNTEAFF. The CDR3 DNA is TGTGCCAGCTCACCGCGGCTTTTGAACACTGAAGCTTTCTTT. Looking up the rest from reference TRBV18 and TRBJ1-1 gives the full variable domain: NAGVMQNPRHLVRRRGQEARLRCSPMKGHSHVYWYRQLPEEGLKFMVYLQKENIIDESGMPKERFSAEFPKEGPSILRIQQVVRGDSAAYFCASSPRLLNTEAFFGQGTRLTVV.

V gene TRBV28 combines with J gene TRBJ1-1; D not certain. The CDR3 spans 16 residues. V dropped 3 bases and J dropped 0 bases, with 14 bases sitting between them. Looked up from germline, CDR1 is MDHEN and CDR2 is SYDVKM. CDR3 sequence: CASSFFPVMMNTEAFF. The DNA of the CDR3 is TGTGCCAGCAGTTTCTTCCCGGTGATGATGAACACTGAAGCTTTCTTT.

This clonotype was counted ten times or more. The chain joins TRBV30 to TRBJ1-4, with a weak D call TRBD1 (5 bases). V dropped 2 bases and J dropped 3 bases, with 16 bases sitting between them. Germline CDR1 and CDR2: GTSNPN and SVGIG (reference sequence). This CDR3 is built from 16 residues. The CDR3 region is CAWSSGRAGPNEKLFF. CDR3 DNA sequence: TGTGCCTGGAGTTCGGGTCGGGCAGGGCCTAATGAAAAACTGTTTTTT.

This clonotype was recorded at least ten times. The chain recombines TRBV15 with TRBJ1-2; D gene ambiguous. Trimming stripped 0 bases from V and 0 bases from J, with 14 bases between. The CDR3 spans 17 residues. CDR1 is LNHNV and CDR2 is YYDKDF in the germline V gene (reference sequence). The CDR3 here is CATSRDYEVLSNYGYTF. In DNA, the CDR3 is TGTGCCACCAGCAGAGATTACGAGGTCCTCTCTAACTATGGCTACACCTTC.

This clonotype was counted between two and nine times. The rearrangement uses TRBV7-2 and TRBJ1-2; no clear D. The V gene lost 3 bases and the J gene lost 2 bases, with 7 bases spanning the gap. In germline, CDR1 is SGHTA, CDR2 FQGNSA. CDR3 length equals 13 residues. The CDR3 here is CASSFDGNYGYTF. CDR3 bases: TGTGCCAGCAGCTTCGACGGGAACTATGGCTACACCTTC.

This clonotype was seen more than once but under ten times. This rearrangement joins TRBV28 to TRBJ2-2; possibly TRBD1 for D (6 bases). Looked up from germline, CDR1 is MDHEN and CDR2 is SYDVKM. CDR3 length: 14 residues. Trimming stripped 6 bases from V and 1 base from J, with 9 bases between. CDR3 nucleotides: TGTGCCAGCAGAGAAGGGGGGAACACCGGGGAGCTGTTTTTT. Protein: CASREGGNTGELFF.

The table lists this clonotype with a few counts. This chain joins TRBV12-3 or TRBV12-4 and TRBJ2-5; TRBD2 is a possible D gene (6 bases). The CDR3 is made up of 14 amino acids. The ends were cut back, 9 bases at V and 4 bases at J, with 18 bases in the middle. The chain's CDR3 is CASFAGTSPETQYF. The CDR3 nucleotides are TGTGCCAGTTTCGCCGGGACTTCTCCAGAGACCCAGTACTTC.

This rearrangement joins TRBV6-5 to TRBJ1-2; a possible D gene is TRBD1 (5 bases). This CDR3 is built from 13 residues. Germline V gene data show CDR1 as MNHEY and CDR2 as SVGAGI. V lost 6 bases and J 3 bases, leaving 11 bases between the germline ends. DNA for the CDR3: TGTGCCAGCAGGACAGTGGGTGACTATGGCTACACCTTC. It specifies CASRTVGDYGYTF.